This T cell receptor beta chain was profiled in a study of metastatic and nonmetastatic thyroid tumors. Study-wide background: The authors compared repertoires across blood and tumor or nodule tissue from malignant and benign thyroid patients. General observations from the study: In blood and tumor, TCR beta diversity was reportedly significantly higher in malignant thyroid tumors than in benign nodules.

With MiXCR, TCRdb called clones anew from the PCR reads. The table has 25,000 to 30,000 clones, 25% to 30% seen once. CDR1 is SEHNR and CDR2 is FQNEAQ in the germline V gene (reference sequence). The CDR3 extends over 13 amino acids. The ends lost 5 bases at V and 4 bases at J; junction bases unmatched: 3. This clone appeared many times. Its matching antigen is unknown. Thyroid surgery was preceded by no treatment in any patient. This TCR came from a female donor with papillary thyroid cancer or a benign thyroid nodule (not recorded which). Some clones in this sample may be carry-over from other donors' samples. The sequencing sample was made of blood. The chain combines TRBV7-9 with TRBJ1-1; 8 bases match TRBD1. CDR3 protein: CASSLDRATEAFF. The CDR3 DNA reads TGTGCCAGCAGCCTGGACAGGGCCACTGAAGCTTTCTTT.